Listed below are T cell receptor beta chains from one sample, sequenced in a study of blood T cell repertoires in COVID-19. Profiled with immunoSEQ multiplex PCR; TCRdb holds only in-frame clones, not every one. Of some 360,000 clones in the sample, over 85% were seen once. Sequenced material: peripheral blood. The receptors originated from a woman in her sixties or seventies with COVID-19, enrolled during active disease. Both conserved end residues are part of each CDR3. A D gene is named only where the DNA matches it firmly. Only part of the rows carry a size: once, few, many, or a class if the clone is expanded.

TRBV24-1,NA,TRBJ2-5,NA,TGTGCCACCAGTGACCCCCGCCGGGGGGCTCAAGAGACCCAGTACTTC,CATSDPRRGAQETQYF
TRBV28,NA,TRBJ2-7,NA,TGTGCCAGCAGCCTACCTTCTACAGGGAGCTACGAGCAGTACTTC,CASSLPSTGSYEQYF
TRBV27,NA,TRBJ1-4,NA,TGTGCCAGCAGTTTTACCCCAGGGGCCCTTAATGAAAAACTGTTTTTT,CASSFTPGALNEKLFF
TRBV6-6,NA,TRBJ1-1,TRBD1,TGTGCCAGCAGCCTACGAGGACAGGGGATCACTGAAGCTTTCTTT,CASSLRGQGITEAFF
TRBV5-1,NA,TRBJ1-2,TRBD1,TGCGCCAGCAGCCAACAGGGGCTCTCTAACTATGGCTACACCTTC,CASSQQGLSNYGYTF
TRBV7-3,NA,TRBJ1-1,NA,TGTGCCAGCAGCGGCAGGGGTGGCAACACTGAAGCTTTCTTT,CASSGRGGNTEAFF
TRBV27,NA,TRBJ2-2,NA,TGTGCCAGCAGTTTAGGAGTGTGGACCGGGGAGCTGTTTTTT,CASSLGVWTGELFF
TRBV19,NA,TRBJ1-2,TRBD1,TGTGCCAGTAGTATAAGGCAGGGGGTTGGCTATACCTTC,CASSIRQGVGYTF
TRBV7-3,once,TRBJ2-1,TRBD2,TGTGCCAGCAGCCTATATAGCGGGGGGGTTAACAATGAGCAGTTCTTC,CASSLYSGGVNNEQFF
TRBV19,few,TRBJ1-6,NA,TGTGCCAGTAGTATGGACAGCAGTGGAGCACCCCTCCACTTT,CASSMDSSGAPLHF
TRBV6-5,NA,TRBJ2-7,NA,TGTGCCAGCAGTTACGGGACCGGGAGGTACTTC,CASSYGTGRYF
TRBV28,NA,TRBJ1-2,NA,TGTGCCAGCAGTTTTGGGGGGGCGCAGGTGGAAGGCTACACCTTC,CASSFGGAQVEGYTF
TRBV18,NA,TRBJ1-3,NA,TGTGCCAGCTCACCTGTGGGAGACTCTGGAAACACCATATATTTT,CASSPVGDSGNTIYF
TRBV9,NA,TRBJ2-1,TRBD2,TGTGCCAGCAGCCGGGACTACGGGCGCAATGAGCAGTTCTTC,CASSRDYGRNEQFF
TRBV6-5,NA,TRBJ2-7,TRBD1,TGTGCCAGCATCCCTTCGACAGGGCGGCGATACGAGCAGTACTTC,CASIPSTGRRYEQYF
TRBV7-2,NA,TRBJ1-5,NA,TGTGCCAGCAGCTTAGAGGGGGACAACTATCAGCCCCAGCATTTT,CASSLEGDNYQPQHF
TRBV5-1,NA,TRBJ1-1,TRBD1,TGCGCCAGCAGCTCGGGACAGGGGAACACTGAAGCTTTCTTT,CASSSGQGNTEAFF